Included here is one TCR beta chain sequence, with context. This sample is part of a study of T cell responses to AZD1222 COVID-19 vaccine. Trimming took 0 bases from V and 3 from J, leaving 4 bases between them. The CDR3 runs 12 residues. CDR1 and CDR2 (germline): GTSNPN, SVGIG (reference sequence). Here immunoSEQ multiplex PCR was the method, and the copy in TCRdb shows in-frame clones only, minus some. Among about 110,000 clones, 70% to 90% were seen once, and the ten largest hold more than 6.5%. The sample here was peripheral blood, taken on day 0 of AZD1222 vaccination. The TCR sequence derives from an adult in good health. V usage is TRBV30 and J usage is TRBJ2-3, with D unresolved. The CDR3 nucleotides read TGTGCCTGGAGTGTATGGACAGATACGCAGTATTTT. Translating gives CAWSVWTDTQYF.